The 18 T cell receptor beta chains reported below all come from one sample, sequenced in a study of T cells in localized non-small cell lung cancer. Repertoires were generated with immunoSEQ multiplex PCR, while TCRdb's copy carries only in-frame clones and drops some. The sample includes 100,000 to 150,000 clones, around 92% of them seen just once. Sequenced here: peripheral blood, sampled before any cancer treatment. Receptors originate from a female donor older than 55 with stage I lung adenocarcinoma.

This chain connects TRBV9 to TRBJ1-3; no firm D call. The V end lost 3 bases, the J end lost 7 bases, and 17 bases lay between the germline ends. This CDR3 is built from 15 residues. Per the germline V gene, CDR1 is SGDLS and CDR2 is YYNGEE. CDR3 nucleotide sequence: TGTGCCAGCAGCGATCAGGATCTACGCCTGAACACCATATATTTT. It is translated as CASSDQDLRLNTIYF.

This rearrangement joins TRBV28 to TRBJ1-2; D gene unclear. The CDR3 runs to 13 residues. The V gene lost 5 bases and the J gene lost 4 bases, with 11 bases spanning the gap. CDR1 is MDHEN and CDR2 is SYDVKM in the germline V gene. In DNA, the CDR3 is TGTGCCAGCAGTCCAACACGGGGCTATGGCTACACCTTC. Protein sequence: CASSPTRGYGYTF.

The V gene is TRBV21-1, the J gene TRBJ2-7; the table assigns TRBD2, which was not confirmed against the DNA. TRBV21-1 is annotated as a pseudogene. This CDR3 has 12 amino acids. This CDR3 reads CASSSVGGNSYF. In DNA, the CDR3 is TGTGCCAGCAGCAGCGTAGGCGGGAACTCGTACTTC.

V usage is TRBV9 and J usage is TRBJ2-5, with TRBD1 matching 10 bases. Germline assignment: CDR1 SGDLS and CDR2 YYNGEE. This CDR3 contains 17 residues. V shed 4 bases, J shed 5 bases, and the junction held 14 bases outside the gene matches. CDR3 sequence: CASSYGLTGGAGETQYF. In DNA, the CDR3 is TGTGCCAGCAGCTATGGCCTGACAGGGGGCGCAGGGGAGACCCAGTACTTC.

The rearrangement joins TRBV2 to TRBJ2-7; a weak D match, TRBD1 (5 bases). Judging by the DNA end, TRBJ2-5 fits better; the J call may be wrong. Germline-derived CDR1 and CDR2 are SNHLY and FYNNEI. The CDR3 covers 11 residues. CDR3 nucleotide sequence: TGTGCCAGCAGTGCTACAGGGACCCAGTACTTC. Translating it yields CASSATGTQYF.

V is TRBV6-5 and J is TRBJ2-7; 10 nucleotides match TRBD2. The CDR3 extends over 14 amino acids. The J segment lost 0 bases and the V segment lost 6 bases, leaving 2 bases of the junction unmatched. CDR1 is MNHEY and CDR2 is SVGAGI in the germline V gene. The CDR3 DNA reads as TGTGCCAGCAGGCCTAGCGGGAGCTCCTACGAGCAGTACTTC. Its translation is CASRPSGSSYEQYF.

This rearrangement joins TRBV18 to TRBJ1-1; tentative D call: TRBD1 (6 bases). Trimming shortened V by 3 bases and J by 4 bases, and 9 bases separated the two germline ends. The CDR3 length is 13 residues. Germline V gene lookup returns CDR1 KGHSH and CDR2 LQKENI. In nucleotides, the CDR3 is TGTGCCAGCTCACCCACGGACAGCACTGAAGCTTTCTTT. This translates into CASSPTDSTEAFF.

CDR3 bases: TGTGCCAGCAGGGGGACAGTTTATGGCTACACCTTC. The encoded protein is CASRGTVYGYTF. The J gene is TRBJ1-2, the V gene TRBV2; TRBD1 aligns across 7 bases. This CDR3 has 12 residues. The ends lost 6 bases at V and 5 bases at J; junction bases unmatched: 3. Looked up from germline, CDR1 is SNHLY and CDR2 is FYNNEI.

V and J are TRBV10-2 and TRBJ2-6, with 9 nucleotides matching TRBD1. The V gene end was trimmed by 8 bases and the J gene end by 0 bases; junction bases not matched to a gene: 11. The germline CDR1 and CDR2 sequences are WSHSY and SAAADI. The CDR3 covers 18 residues. The CDR3 DNA reads as TGCGCCAGCCACCCTGGGACAGGGAATTCCTCTGGGGCCAACGTCCTGACTTTC. Encoded protein: CASHPGTGNSSGANVLTF.

The chain recombines TRBV19 with TRBJ2-7, with 7 bases matching TRBD2. Per the germline V gene, CDR1 is LNHDA and CDR2 is SQIVND (reference sequence). V was clipped by 1 base and J by 4 bases; unmatched bases: 1. The CDR3 contains 13 residues. The CDR3 DNA follows: TGTGCCAGTAGTATAGTAGCGGGTTACGAGCAGTACTTC. It yields the protein CASSIVAGYEQYF.

This clone was counted a single time. V usage is TRBV14 and J usage is TRBJ2-2, with D possibly matching TRBD1 (6 bases). Deletions cut 4 bases from V and 1 base from J, with 13 bases between. Germline V gene sequence: CDR1 SGHDN, CDR2 FVKESK. This CDR3 region has 16 residues. The DNA of the CDR3 is TGTGCCAGCAGCCTAGTCAGGGGCGTGAACACCGGGGAGCTGTTTTTT. Translated: CASSLVRGVNTGELFF.

The chain combines TRBV15 with TRBJ2-2; TRBD2 agrees at 7 bases. The CDR3 totals 16 residues. Germline V gene data show CDR1 as LNHNV and CDR2 as YYDKDF (reference sequence). The junction had 9 bases not matched to a gene; V was cut back by 1 base and J by 7 bases. The CDR3: CATSRVGYGRYGELFF. The DNA of the CDR3 is TGTGCCACCAGCAGAGTCGGGTACGGGAGGTACGGGGAGCTGTTTTTT.

This clone was counted only a few times. The genes are TRBV7-2 and TRBJ1-2, with TRBD1 identical over 10 bases. The CDR3 is 15 amino acids. Per the germline V gene, CDR1 is SGHTA and CDR2 is FQGNSA. Losses at the gene ends were 5 bases for V and 5 bases for J; bases not matched to a gene: 8. The CDR3 reads CASSISGTGDYGYTF. The DNA of the CDR3 is TGTGCCAGCAGCATATCCGGGACAGGGGATTATGGCTACACCTTC.

The V call is TRBV6-4, the J call TRBJ1-5, with D possibly TRBD1 on 5 matching bases. Per the germline V gene, CDR1 is MRHNA and CDR2 is SNTAGT. V was shortened by 8 bases and J by 0 bases, with 23 bases between the two germline ends. CDR3 length: 18 amino acids. The CDR3 DNA reads as TGTGCCAGCGGGGATTACAGGTGGGCCCTTTATAGCAATCAGCCCCAGCATTTT. It yields the protein CASGDYRWALYSNQPQHF.

The gene calls are TRBV5-4 and TRBJ2-1; the match to TRBD2 covers 14 bases. CDR1 is SGHNT, CDR2 YYREEE, per germline (reference sequence). After removal of 5 bases from V and 5 bases from J, the junction contained 3 bases not matched to a gene. This CDR3 is 15 amino acids long. The CDR3 loop is CASRATSGRDNEQFF. The CDR3 region has the DNA TGTGCCAGCAGGGCGACTAGCGGGAGGGACAATGAGCAGTTCTTC.

This rearrangement joins TRBV6-4 to TRBJ1-3; 8 nucleotides match TRBD1. J was trimmed by 3 bases and V by 6 bases; bases with no gene match: 7. This CDR3 is built from 15 residues. Germline lookup yields CDR1 MRHNA and CDR2 SNTAGT. CDR3 coding DNA: TGTGCCAGCAGACCCCGGACAGGGATTGGAAACACCATATATTTT. This codes for CASRPRTGIGNTIYF.

CDR3 residues: CASSLGIMDTQYF. CDR3 DNA sequence: TGTGCCAGCAGCTTAGGGATCATGGATACGCAGTATTTT. The chain has TRBV7-3 and TRBJ2-3; D is undetermined. Germline V gene data show CDR1 as SGHTA and CDR2 as FQGTGA. CDR3 size: 13 residues. V dropped 2 bases and J dropped 6 bases, with 9 bases sitting between them.

V usage is TRBV20-1 and J usage is TRBJ2-4; D call uncertain. Trimming removed 4 bases from V and 10 bases from J, with 11 bases in between. Germline V lookup: CDR1 DFQATT, CDR2 SNEGSKA (reference sequence). CDR3 length: 11 residues. This chain's CDR3 is CSAKPEEIQYF. DNA for the CDR3: TGCAGTGCTAAACCTGAGGAAATTCAGTACTTC.